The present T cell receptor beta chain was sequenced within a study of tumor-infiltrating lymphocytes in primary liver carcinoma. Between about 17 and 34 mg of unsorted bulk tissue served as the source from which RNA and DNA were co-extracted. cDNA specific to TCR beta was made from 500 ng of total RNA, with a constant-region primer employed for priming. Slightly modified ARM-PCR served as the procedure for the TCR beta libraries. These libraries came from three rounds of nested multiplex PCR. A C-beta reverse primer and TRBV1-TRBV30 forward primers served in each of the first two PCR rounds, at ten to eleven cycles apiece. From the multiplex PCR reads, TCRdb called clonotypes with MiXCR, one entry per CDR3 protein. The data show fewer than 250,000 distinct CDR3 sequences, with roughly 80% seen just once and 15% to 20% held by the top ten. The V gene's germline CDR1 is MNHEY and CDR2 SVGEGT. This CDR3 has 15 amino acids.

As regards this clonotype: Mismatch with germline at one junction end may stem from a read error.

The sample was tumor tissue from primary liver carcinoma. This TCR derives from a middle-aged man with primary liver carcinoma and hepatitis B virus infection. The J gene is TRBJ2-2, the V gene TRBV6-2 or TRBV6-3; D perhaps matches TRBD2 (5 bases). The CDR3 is CPSSWAASNTGEQFF. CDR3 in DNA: TGTCCCAGCAGTTGGGCAGCCTCGAACACCGGGGAGCAGTTTTTT.